Shown below are 10 T cell receptor beta chains from a single sample sequenced in a study of blood T cell repertoires in COVID-19. Generated by immunoSEQ multiplex PCR, the TCRdb table keeps only in-frame clones and is missing some. The sample lists roughly 100,000 clones, around nine tenths occurring once. Source material: peripheral blood. These receptors were collected from a man over 45 in a cohort sampled during active COVID-19.

The rearrangement uses TRBV6-6 and TRBJ1-4, with D possibly being TRBD1 (5 bases). The CDR3 sequence is 13 residues long. The germline V gene has CDR1 MNHNY and CDR2 SVGAGI (reference sequence). V lost 6 bases, J lost 7 bases, and 12 bases lay in between. This chain's CDR3 is CASSYQGGEKLFF. CDR3 nucleotide sequence: TGTGCCAGCAGCTACCAGGGAGGTGAAAAACTGTTTTTT.

This chain uses TRBV27 with TRBJ2-7, with a weak D call TRBD2 (6 bases). V gave up 3 bases and J gave up 6 bases, with 15 bases separating them. Per germline, CDR1 MNHEY and CDR2 SMNVEV (reference sequence). The length of the CDR3 is 14 residues. The CDR3 is CASSLSTRASEQYV. In DNA, the CDR3 is TGTGCCAGCAGTTTGTCGACTAGAGCCTCCGAGCAGTACGTC.

This rearrangement joins TRBV28 to TRBJ2-2; 7 nucleotides align to TRBD1. The V gene end was trimmed by 5 bases and the J gene end by 4 bases; junction bases not matched to a gene: 7. The CDR3 is 15 amino acids. Germline CDR1 is MDHEN and CDR2 is SYDVKM. The DNA for the CDR3 is TGTGCCAGCAGTGCTCGGGACAGTTTCACCGGGGAGCTGTTTTTT. Its translation: CASSARDSFTGELFF.

The CDR3, as DNA: TGTGCCAGCAGCGTAGGGGCAGGGGGCGTTCAGCCCCAGCATTTT. The encoded protein is CASSVGAGGVQPQHF. The chain couples TRBV9 to TRBJ1-5, with 8 nucleotides matching TRBD1. There are 15 residues in the CDR3. J gave up 6 bases and V 0 bases, and 5 bases lay outside the gene matches. CDR1 is SGDLS, CDR2 YYNGEE, per germline.

The chain carries TRBV5-1 and TRBJ2-5; no clear D gene. With 0 bases removed from V and 2 bases from J, the gap between germline ends came to 8 bases. CDR1 SGHRS and CDR2 YFSETQ come from the germline V gene. The CDR3 totals 14 residues. CDR3 region: CASSLAGNQETQYF. CDR3 nucleotides: TGCGCCAGCAGCTTGGCGGGTAATCAAGAGACCCAGTACTTC.

The chain carries TRBV5-6 and TRBJ1-2, with a tentative D call TRBD1 (6 bases). This CDR3 contains 14 residues. Germline CDR1 SGHDT, CDR2 YYEEEE. V lost 2 bases, J lost 4 bases, and 12 bases lay in between. This CDR3 reads CASSFLQGTYGYTF. The CDR3 nucleotides are TGTGCCAGCAGCTTTTTACAGGGAACCTATGGCTACACCTTC.

The chain uses TRBV13 and TRBJ1-1; TRBD1 aligns across 12 bases. The CDR3 length is 14 residues. V was clipped by 3 bases and J by 10 bases; unmatched bases: 6. Germline CDR1 is PRHDT and CDR2 is FYEKMQ (reference sequence). CDR3 region: CASSFRDRGHAAFF. The CDR3 bases are TGTGCCAGCAGCTTCCGGGACAGGGGGCATGCAGCTTTCTTT. Looking up the rest from reference TRBV13 and TRBJ1-1 gives the full variable domain: AAGVIQSPRHLIKEKRETATLKCYPIPRHDTVYWYQQGPGQDPQFLISFYEKMQSDKGSIPDRFSAQQFSDYHSELNMSSLELGDSALYFCASSFRDRGHAAFFGQGTRLTVV.

This clone was observed once. This chain uses TRBV5-1 with TRBJ2-2; 10 nucleotides line up with TRBD1. CDR1 is SGHRS and CDR2 is YFSETQ in the germline V gene. V shed 4 bases and J 1 base; nucleotides not matched to a gene: 16. The CDR3 is 20 residues long. Here the CDR3 reads CASSPRGGQGLSENTGELFF. CDR3 nucleotide sequence: TGCGCCAGCAGCCCCCGTGGGGGACAGGGGCTATCGGAGAACACCGGGGAGCTGTTTTTT. Looking up the rest from reference TRBV5-1 and TRBJ2-2 gives the full variable domain: KAGVTQTPRYLIKTRGQQVTLSCSPISGHRSVSWYQQTPGQGLQFLFEYFSETQRNKGNFPGRFSGRQFSNSRSEMNVSTLELGDSALYLCASSPRGGQGLSENTGELFFGEGSRLTVL.

The chain has TRBV24-1 and TRBJ2-1; TRBD2 matches at 11 bases. CDR3 length: 15 amino acids. Germline CDR1 KGHDR, CDR2 SFDVKD. The J segment lost 5 bases and the V segment lost 4 bases, leaving 3 bases of the junction unmatched. The CDR3 nucleotides are TGTGCCACCAGTGACCCTAGCGGGGGGCACAATGAGCAGTTCTTC. It is translated as CATSDPSGGHNEQFF.

This chain links TRBV28 with TRBJ1-1, with 7 positions matching TRBD1. Germline CDR1 and CDR2: MDHEN and SYDVKM. V lost 5 bases to trimming and J lost 5 bases; unmatched junction nucleotides: 11. This CDR3 is 15 amino acids long. CDR3 residues: CASSLGTAQNTEAFF. As DNA, the CDR3 is TGTGCCAGCAGTCTCGGGACAGCCCAGAATACTGAAGCTTTCTTT.